This T cell receptor beta chain was obtained from a study of metastatic and nonmetastatic thyroid tumors. Across the study: Repertoires were compared across blood and tumor or nodule tissue from malignant and benign thyroid patients. General study points: Significantly higher TCR beta diversity was reportedly seen in malignant thyroid tumors than benign nodules, in blood and tumor.

In its sample, this clone was seen a few times. Its matching antigen is unknown. Original analysis: The study's classifier, a distant-metastasis tool for papillary thyroid cancer, was built using CDR3 differences across clinicopathological groups. With MiXCR, TCRdb called clones anew from the PCR reads. The V and J calls come from TCRdb's annotation, not from the publication. The sample has tens of thousands of clones; about 17% are singletons. Thyroid surgery took place with no prior treatment in any patient. Material for sequencing was blood. This TCR was sampled from a male donor with papillary thyroid cancer or a benign thyroid nodule (not recorded which). Some clones in this sample may be carry-over from other donors' samples.

The CDR3 region is CASSLPGLNVYEQYF. As DNA, the CDR3 is TGTGCCAGCAGTTTACCGGGACTCAATGTATACGAGCAGTACTTC. The rearrangement joins TRBV6-1 to TRBJ2-7; D is possibly TRBD2 (6 bases). Trimming took 5 bases from V and 4 from J, leaving 18 bases between them. The CDR3 spans 15 residues. Germline V gene data show CDR1 as MNHNS and CDR2 as SASEGT.